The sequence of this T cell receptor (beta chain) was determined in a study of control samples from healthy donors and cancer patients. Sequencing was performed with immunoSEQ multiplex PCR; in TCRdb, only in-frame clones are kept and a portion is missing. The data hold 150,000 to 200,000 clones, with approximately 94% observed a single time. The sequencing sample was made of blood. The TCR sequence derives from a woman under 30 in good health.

Written as DNA, the CDR3 is TGTGCCAGCAGCTTAGCGTATAGGACGGCCAACACTGAAGCTTTCTTT. It translates to CASSLAYRTANTEAFF. The rearrangement joins TRBV7-8 to TRBJ1-1, with D uncertain. From germline, CDR1 is SGHVS and CDR2 FQNEAQ. This CDR3 contains 16 residues. V lost 0 bases and J lost 2, with 13 bases in between.